The rows below give T cell receptor beta chains drawn from one sample of a study of control samples from healthy donors and cancer patients. The table came from immunoSEQ multiplex PCR; TCRdb's copy has only in-frame clones and leaves some out. Among some 110,000 clones listed, roughly 80% were seen once. The sequenced material came from blood. The receptor set was obtained from a woman aged 45-65 years in good health. The CDR3 runs from the conserved cysteine through the conserved F or W.

V: TRBV30
CDR3: CAWSTYGGQGGKLFF

V: TRBV12-3/TRBV12-4
CDR3: CASSLNNYNEQFF

V: TRBV5-4
CDR3: CASSLVTGGDGELFF

V: TRBV7-3
CDR3: CASSAQGDHTEAFF

V: TRBV21-1
CDR3: CASSNSRDRDYEQYF

V: TRBV29-1
CDR3: CSVEDPRLGETQYF

V: TRBV7-2
CDR3: CASSPGLSGGAYDTQYF

V: TRBV6-5
CDR3: CASSSGGLAGADTQYF

V: TRBV19
CDR3: CASSMELVQPQHF

V: TRBV19
CDR3: CASSRQGKNTEAFF

V: TRBV27
CDR3: CASSSTSGGWTDTQYF

V: TRBV7-2
CDR3: CASTQGSSYEQYF

V: TRBV7-2
CDR3: CASSLARDQPQHF

V: TRBV21-1
CDR3: CASSRSGQPSGNTIYF

V: TRBV6-2/TRBV6-3
CDR3: CASSYLGLDLSEQYF

V: TRBV24-1
CDR3: CATSEDGTAYGYTF

V: TRBV4-2
CDR3: CASSQGDRSNTEAFF

V: TRBV13
CDR3: CASSSLQGGGANVLTF

V: TRBV7-2
CDR3: CASSLDGAGANEQFF

V: TRBV19
CDR3: CASSSRGSGRLAGELFF

V: TRBV6-1
CDR3: CASSEASAGIQETQYF

V: TRBV6-1
CDR3: CASSEADPAGGSYEQYF

V: TRBV7-7
CDR3: CASSFGVGTDTQYF

V: TRBV19
CDR3: CASSTGQGTNEKLFF

V: TRBV27
CDR3: CASNRAGSYEQYF

V: TRBV12-3/TRBV12-4
CDR3: CASSLAENYGYTF